This T cell receptor beta chain was sequenced during a study of blood T cell repertoires in COVID-19. Study-level background: There were acute and convalescent COVID-19 samples, and they came from the United States, Italy and Spain.

In terms of age and location, participants ranged from about 18 to 95 years and lived in 24 US areas. Participants reported their clinical history, and cohort assignment relied on those reports. V was pared by 6 bases and J by 3 bases, with 12 bases between. The CDR3 runs 13 residues. Germline CDR1 is ENHRY and CDR2 is SYGVKD. Profiling relied on immunoSEQ multiplex PCR, and the TCRdb table lists in-frame clones only, not all of them. The sample yields approximately 230,000 clones, around 88% seen once. The chain links TRBV10-3 to TRBJ2-7; possible D gene TRBD1, 6 bases. This TCR was sampled from a woman aged 50 to 60 with acute COVID-19. Material: PBMCs or T cells enriched from blood (not recorded which). DNA of the CDR3: TGTGCCATCAGGACCGGACAGAACTACGAGCAGTACTTC. Translated: CAIRTGQNYEQYF.